These T cell receptor beta chains were read from a single sample in a study of T cell repertoires in cytomegalovirus infection. A single record per CDR3 protein comes from TCRdb applying MiXCR to the reads. The sample includes 150,000 to 200,000 distinct CDR3 sequences, around 14% of them seen just once. The sequenced sample consisted of PBMCs. The source of these receptors is a human donor in good health (CMV status not recorded). Some clones in this sample may be carry-over from other donors' samples. CDR3s include the opening cysteine and the closing phenylalanine or tryptophan. The D gene is left open where the match is weak. The size entry is marked missing in some rows and otherwise reads once, few, many or a size class.

few | . | TRBJ1-4 | TRBV5-1 | TGCGCCAGCAGCTTTGGAACTGGGGACCTGTTTTTT | CASSFGTGDLFF
few | . | TRBJ1-5 | TRBV9 | TGTGCCAGCAGCGCGAATAGCAATCAGCCCCAGCATTTT | CASSANSNQPQHF
. | . | TRBJ2-7 | TRBV28 | TGTGCCAGCAGTTTACCAGGGGCTATCCCCCCCTACGAGCAGTACTTC | CASSLPGAIPPYEQYF
many | TRBD1 | TRBJ2-6 | TRBV7-8 | TGTGCCAGCAGCTTGACAGGGTTAGCAGGGGCCAACGTCCTGACTTTC | CASSLTGLAGANVLTF
. | TRBD1 | TRBJ2-1 | TRBV24-1 | TGTGCCACCAGTGACCCACAGGGGGCCTCCTACAATGAGCAGTTCTTC | CATSDPQGASYNEQFF
many | . | TRBJ2-1 | TRBV11-2 | TGTGCCAGCAGTCTTGGGTCTCTTAGGGCCGGTTGGCAGTTCTTC | CASSLGSLRAGWQFF
many | TRBD1 | TRBJ1-2 | TRBV12-3/TRBV12-4 | TGTGCCAGCAGTTTAACAGGGGACGGTGGTGGCTACACCTTC | CASSLTGDGGGYTF
few | . | TRBJ2-1 | TRBV11-2 | TGTGCCAGCAGCTTAGTGGGCAGGAGGGGATCCTACAATGAGCAGTTCTTC | CASSLVGRRGSYNEQFF
. | TRBD2 | TRBJ2-3 | TRBV5-1 | TGCGCCAGCAGGTTGCGAGCGGGGGACACAGATACGCAGTATTTT | CASRLRAGDTDTQYF
many | TRBD2 | TRBJ2-7 | TRBV7-6 | TGTGCCAGCAGCCCTCGGACTAGCGGGAAAGGTAACGAGCAGTACTTC | CASSPRTSGKGNEQYF
many | . | TRBJ2-7 | TRBV12-3/TRBV12-4 | TGTGCCAGCAGTTTAACGTCCCTGGGCGGGGAGCAGTACTTC | CASSLTSLGGEQYF
once | . | TRBJ2-1 | TRBV7-9 | TGTGCCAGCAGCTTAGCGTCCCCGGGAGGACAGGCTTTCTTC | CASSLASPGGQAFF
few | . | TRBJ2-1 | TRBV6-4 | TGTGCCAGCAGTGAAGGGGCTGGGGAGCAGTTCTTC | CASSEGAGEQFF
. | TRBD2 | TRBJ2-1 | TRBV28 | TGTGCCAGCAGTCGTGGGGGGACTAGCGGGCACAATGAGCAGTTCTTC | CASSRGGTSGHNEQFF
few | . | TRBJ2-3 | TRBV5-1 | TGCGCCAGCAGCTCCCACCGACCATCAACAGATACGCAGTATTTT | CASSSHRPSTDTQYF
. | . | TRBJ1-5 | TRBV4-3 | TGCGCCAGCAGCCTAGGGGCTGATAGCAATCAGCCCCAGCATTTT | CASSLGADSNQPQHF
few | . | TRBJ1-2 | TRBV2 | TGTGCCAGCAGTGAAGGGAGGGCTAACTATGGCTACACCTTC | CASSEGRANYGYTF
many | TRBD1 | TRBJ1-1 | TRBV7-9 | TGTGCCAGCAGCGTAGGGACAGGGAGGAACACTGAAGCTTTCTTT | CASSVGTGRNTEAFF
many | . | TRBJ2-3 | TRBV28 | TGTGCCAGCAGCATCTCCGGGCCCACAGATACGCAGTATTTT | CASSISGPTDTQYF
. | TRBD1 | TRBJ1-1 | TRBV19 | TGTGCCAGTGCAAAGGGACAGGGGAACACTGAAGCTTTCTTT | CASAKGQGNTEAFF
many | . | TRBJ2-1 | TRBV4-1 | TGCGCCAGCAGCCAAGATCTAACGGCAAACAATGAGCAGTTCTTC | CASSQDLTANNEQFF
many | . | TRBJ2-7 | TRBV6-1 | TGTGCCAGCAAGGAGGACATAGGACCCTACGAGCAGTACTTC | CASKEDIGPYEQYF
. | . | TRBJ2-1 | TRBV29-1 | TGCAGCGTACCTCTCGGGACATCCCAGTTCTTC | CSVPLGTSQFF
few | . | TRBJ1-2 | TRBV7-2 | TGTGCCAGCAGCTTCAGTAGACAGACTTCCAACTATGGCTACACCTTC | CASSFSRQTSNYGYTF
few | TRBD2 | TRBJ2-1 | TRBV5-4 | TGTGCCAGCAGCTGGGGGGGAGGGGCTGGGAATGAGCAGTTCTTC | CASSWGGGAGNEQFF
many | . | TRBJ2-7 | TRBV7-3 | TGTGCCAGCAGTCGGACAGCCTACTACGAGCAGTACTTC | CASSRTAYYEQYF
. | . | TRBJ2-1 | TRBV7-9 | TGTGCCAGCAGCTTGGTGCAGTTCTTC | CASSLVQFF
. | . | TRBJ1-1 | TRBV18 | TGTGCCAGCTTCACCAAGGAAGTCCTTGCTGAAGCTTTCTTT | CASFTKEVLAEAFF
. | . | TRBJ1-5 | TRBV19 | TGTGCCAGTAGTATTCAGGGGCCCGGGCAGCCCCAGCATTTT | CASSIQGPGQPQHF
many | . | TRBJ1-5 | TRBV7-2 | TGTGCCAGCAGCTTAGGGAGGGGGAATCAGCCCCAGCATTTT | CASSLGRGNQPQHF
. | . | TRBJ1-2 | TRBV5-6 | TGTGCCAGCAGCTGGGGGCACGGGGATGGGGTGGACCTTTGGTATGGCTACACCTTC | CASSWGHGDGVDLWYGYTF
. | . | TRBJ2-5 | TRBV6-5 | TGTGCCAGCAGTTACTGGGGGGGCTCAGAGACCCAGTACTTC | CASSYWGGSETQYF
. | . | TRBJ1-3 | TRBV2 | TGTGCCAGCAGAGAGGGTGCGAGAGGAAACACCATATATTTT | CASREGARGNTIYF
many | TRBD2 | TRBJ2-7 | TRBV28 | TGTGCCAGCAGCCGGACTAGCGGGTTCATTCGGGACGAGCAGTACTTC | CASSRTSGFIRDEQYF
. | TRBD1 | TRBJ2-7 | TRBV29-1 | TGCAGCGTTCTGATTAACAGGGGAGCTCCCTACGAGCAGTACTTC | CSVLINRGAPYEQYF
many | TRBD1 | TRBJ1-2 | TRBV11-2 | TGTGCCAGCAGCTCCCGGGACAGGGGAAGGAACTATGGCTACACCTTC | CASSSRDRGRNYGYTF
few | . | TRBJ2-2 | TRBV4-2 | TGTGCCAGCAGCCAAGTCGCGGGCCTCAACACCGGGGAGCTGTTTTTT | CASSQVAGLNTGELFF
. | . | TRBJ2-5 | TRBV18 | TGTGCCAGCTCACCTCGTCTGCAAAAACCTCAAGAGACCCAGTACTTC | CASSPRLQKPQETQYF
. | . | TRBJ1-5 | TRBV30 | TGTGCCTGGAGTGTACCGGGATTTAGCAATCAGCCCCAGCATTTT | CAWSVPGFSNQPQHF
many | . | TRBJ2-7 | TRBV29-1 | TGCAGCGCCAAAAGGGGCGTAGACGGCCTCTACGAGCAGTACTTC | CSAKRGVDGLYEQYF
many | . | TRBJ2-6 | TRBV7-9 | TGTGCCAGCAGCCCCGACAGGTTATTATCTGGGGCCAACGTCCTGACTTTC | CASSPDRLLSGANVLTF
once | . | TRBJ2-7 | TRBV28 | TGTGCCAGCAGCCCCCCCCCGGTCTACGAGCAGGACTTC | CASSPPPVYEQDF
many | TRBD1 | TRBJ2-1 | TRBV7-8 | TGTGCCAGCAGCTTGACCGGGACAGTATACTACAATGAGCAGTTCTTC | CASSLTGTVYYNEQFF
. | TRBD2 | TRBJ2-7 | TRBV5-5 | TGTGCCAGCAGCTTGGACGGGGGGGGGTCCTACGAGCAGTACTTC | CASSLDGGGSYEQYF
. | TRBD1 | TRBJ2-7 | TRBV28 | TGTGCCAGCACTCCCTCTGGGACAGGATACGAGCAGTACTTC | CASTPSGTGYEQYF
few | TRBD1 | TRBJ1-6 | TRBV6-2/TRBV6-3 | TGTGCCAGCAGTTGGACAGGGGATTCACCCCTCCACTTT | CASSWTGDSPLHF
few | TRBD1 | TRBJ1-2 | TRBV7-3 | TGTGCCAGCAGCTTAAAGGGACAGGGTTCTGGCTACACCTTC | CASSLKGQGSGYTF
many | . | TRBJ1-2 | TRBV10-3 | TGTGCCGCATGGGGGAAAGGCTACACCTTC | CAAWGKGYTF
. | TRBD2 | TRBJ2-5 | TRBV7-9 | TGTGCCAGCAGCCAGTGGGTCGGAGCGGGAGTCGGCGAGACCCAGTACTTC | CASSQWVGAGVGETQYF
many | TRBD1 | TRBJ1-6 | TRBV28 | TGTGCCAGCAGTCCGCGGACAGGCCTGGGTTCACCCCTCCACTTT | CASSPRTGLGSPLHF
. | TRBD1 | TRBJ1-1 | TRBV20-1 | TGCAGTGCGATTGACAGGGTCGACAAAGCTTTCTTT | CSAIDRVDKAFF
many | . | TRBJ2-7 | TRBV6-2/TRBV6-3 | TGTGCCAGCAGTTACGAGTCCCCCTACGAGCAGTACTTC | CASSYESPYEQYF
. | TRBD1 | TRBJ2-7 | TRBV10-1 | TGCGCCAGCAGTGAGGACAGGGGATACGAGCAGTACTTC | CASSEDRGYEQYF
once | TRBD1 | TRBJ1-4 | TRBV7-9 | TGTGCCAGCAGGGCATTGGACAGGACAACTAATGAAAAACTGTTTTTT | CASRALDRTTNEKLFF